This T cell receptor beta chain is from a study of blood T cells in healthy people across ages. This clonotype has at least ten counts. Trimming cost V 8 bases and J 0 bases; bases outside gene matches: 4. This CDR3 is built from 14 residues. The germline CDR1 and CDR2 sequences are ENHRY and SYGVKD. Next came a second PCR, run for about 7 to 12 cycles, which used a sample-barcoded 5' primer along with a J-beta primer mix. CDR3-containing paired-end reads numbered at least 2.5 million in each sample. TCRdb reanalysed the 5' RACE reads using MiXCR and keeps one entry per CDR3 protein. The sample includes around 1,000,000 distinct CDR3 sequences, under 40% of them seen just once.

The chain joins TRBV10-3 to TRBJ2-3, with TRBD1 matching 8 bases. The receptor was isolated from a man between 18 and 35 years old in good health. Sequencing used blood. The CDR3, as DNA: TGTGCCATCGGGGGACAGGAAAGCACAGATACGCAGTATTTT. Protein: CAIGGQESTDTQYF.